This T cell receptor (beta chain) is from a study of identical twins. Germline CDR1 reads DFQATT; CDR2 reads SNEGSKA (reference sequence). The V and J ends lost 0 bases and 2 bases, in that order; junction bases with no gene match: 8. The CDR3 extends over 17 amino acids. Comments on this clonotype: The antigen is unknown.

Study outcomes and limitations: The study found excess low generation probability among twin-shared out-of-frame alpha sequences.

MiXCR was run by TCRdb on the 5' RACE reads, yielding one entry per CDR3 protein. The sample includes around 480,000 distinct CDR3 sequences, about 13% of them seen just once. The sample was also linked to a second study, of yellow fever vaccine responses in identical twins. That report adds: Twins reportedly mounted vaccine T cell responses that seemed partly convergent, partly personalized.

This clonotype was obtained from a woman under 30 in good health. Sequenced: CD4+ T cells sorted from blood. The chain is built from TRBV20-1 and TRBJ2-5; 11 bases line up with TRBD2. CDR3 in amino acids: CSARDGSGRALQETQYF. CDR3 bases: TGCAGTGCTAGAGACGGTAGCGGGAGGGCCTTGCAAGAGACCCAGTACTTC.